This TCR beta chain was recorded in a study of T cells in Graves' hyperthyroidism and ophthalmopathy. There are 16 residues in the CDR3. V shed 2 bases, J shed 4 bases, and the junction held 8 bases outside the gene matches. Germline V gives CDR1 GTSNPN, CDR2 SVGIG (reference sequence). The TCR beta CDR3 regions underwent amplification using RNA transcripts as the source. TCR CDR3 regions were first amplified by RT-PCR with HTBI primers. In TCRdb, the multiplex PCR reads were re-called with MiXCR into one record per CDR3 protein. This table holds around 350,000 distinct CDR3 sequences, over 15% found once. Lactation, pregnancy, other autoimmune disease or uncontrolled infection led to exclusion of patients. 9 to 10 ml fresh peripheral blood yielded the PBMCs.

This clonotype was obtained from a woman between 18 and 30 years old with Graves' hyperthyroidism. The sequenced sample consisted of blood. V is TRBV30 and J is TRBJ2-5, with 12 bases aligning to TRBD1. In DNA, the CDR3 is TGTGCCTGGAGTTCCGGGACAGGGGGCTTTTCAGAGACCCAGTACTTC. Amino acids: CAWSSGTGGFSETQYF. The full variable domain, rest sourced from reference TRBV30 and TRBJ2-5, is SQTIHQWPATLVQPVGSPLSLECTVEGTSNPNLYWYRQAAGRGLQLLFYSVGIGQISSEVPQNLSASRPQDRQFILSSKKLLLSDSGFYLCAWSSGTGGFSETQYFGPGTRLLVL.